One and the same sample provided the 32 T cell receptor beta chains below, sequenced in a study of T cells in Graves' hyperthyroidism and ophthalmopathy. Amplification yielded TCR beta CDR3 regions, with RNA transcripts as the source. HTBI primers were used for first-round RT-PCR of the TCR CDR3. A single record per CDR3 protein comes from TCRdb applying MiXCR to the multiplex PCR reads. The table shows about 520,000 distinct CDR3 sequences, with around 24% occurring only once. Sequenced: blood. The receptors were sampled from a woman aged 30 to 39 with Graves' ophthalmopathy.

The chain combines TRBV6-1 with TRBJ1-6; 7 nucleotides agree with TRBD1. The CDR3 is 17 amino acids. The junction had 11 bases not matched to a gene; V was cut back by 6 bases and J by 3 bases. CDR1 is MNHNS and CDR2 is SASEGT in the germline V gene. The CDR3 reads CASRDPPGTDYNSPLHF. CDR3 bases: TGTGCCAGCAGAGATCCTCCGGGGACAGACTATAATTCACCCCTCCACTTT.

This clonotype was picked up many times. The chain employs TRBV12-3 or TRBV12-4 and TRBJ1-1; D ambiguous. CDR3 length: 10 residues. V shed 6 bases and J shed 7 bases, with 6 bases lying between them. The chain's CDR3 is CASSGVEAFF. The CDR3 DNA is TGTGCCAGCAGCGGGGTTGAAGCTTTCTTT.

The gene calls are TRBV6-5 and TRBJ1-3; D not certain. CDR1 is MNHEY and CDR2 is SVGAGI in the germline V gene. V lost 2 bases and J lost 0, with 11 bases in between. CDR3 length equals 16 residues. CDR3 in DNA: TGTGCCAGCAGTTACGCAGACGGGAGCTCTGGAAACACCATATATTTT. The encoded protein is CASSYADGSSGNTIYF.

The rearrangement joins TRBV10-3 to TRBJ1-6; 8 bases align to TRBD1. V shed 5 bases, J shed 9 bases, and the junction held 9 bases outside the gene matches. Germline-derived CDR1 and CDR2 are ENHRY and SYGVKD. The CDR3 totals 15 residues. CDR3 amino acids: CAISSRDRLFSPLHF. CDR3 DNA sequence: TGTGCCATCAGTAGTAGGGACAGGTTGTTTTCACCCCTCCACTTT.

This clonotype was seen at least ten times. The chain carries TRBV11-2 and TRBJ2-7; maybe TRBD1 (5 bases). Germline V CDR1 and CDR2: SGHAT, FQNNGV. The CDR3 covers 12 residues. Trimming left V 1 base short and J 9 bases short, with 10 bases between. The CDR3 nucleotides are TGTGCCAGCAGCTTAGTACCTAGGGGGCAGTACTTC. Translation gives CASSLVPRGQYF.

The sample holds a few counts of this clonotype. This chain connects TRBV5-1 to TRBJ2-7; the D is unclear. The germline V and J ends were trimmed by 0 bases and 5 bases, with 12 bases remaining between them. Looked up from germline, CDR1 is SGHRS and CDR2 is YFSETQ. The CDR3 runs 14 residues. The DNA for the CDR3 is TGCGCCAGCAGCTTGGGGGGAAACTATGACGAGCAGTACTTC. Its translation: CASSLGGNYDEQYF.

This clonotype was counted many times. The chain combines TRBV7-3 with TRBJ2-2; weak D call: TRBD1 (6 bases). The CDR3 totals 14 residues. Germline-derived CDR1 and CDR2 are SGHTA and FQGTGA. The ends were cut back, 7 bases at V and 0 bases at J, with 9 bases in the middle. CDR3 coding DNA: TGTGCCAGCAAAGGGGGACCGAACACCGGGGAGCTGTTTTTT. Translating gives CASKGGPNTGELFF.

This clonotype was counted at least ten times. The genes are TRBV15 and TRBJ1-1; D not certain. There are 14 residues in the CDR3. V gave up 0 bases and J gave up 4 bases, with 9 bases separating them. Germline loops: CDR1 LNHNV, CDR2 YYDKDF (reference sequence). Here the CDR3 reads CATSRDLGGTEAFF. Written as DNA, the CDR3 is TGTGCCACCAGCAGAGACCTCGGTGGCACTGAAGCTTTCTTT.

This clonotype was counted between two and nine times. V and J are TRBV6-5 and TRBJ1-1, with TRBD1 matching 8 bases. The CDR3 spans 15 residues. CDR1 and CDR2 from the germline V gene are MNHEY and SVGAGI. The V segment lost 4 bases and the J segment 5 bases; nucleotides outside the gene matches: 9. The CDR3 coding sequence is TGTGCCAGCAGTTTCCTCGGACAGGGTGGGACTGAAGCTTTCTTT. Protein: CASSFLGQGGTEAFF.

This clonotype appeared many times. This chain links TRBV2 with TRBJ2-5; 10 bases fit TRBD1. The CDR3 has 14 residues. Germline V gene lookup returns CDR1 SNHLY and CDR2 FYNNEI. The trim removed 6 bases at V and 5 bases at J, leaving 6 bases unmatched. The CDR3 spells CASSGDRGWETQYF. CDR3 nucleotide sequence: TGTGCCAGCAGCGGGGACAGGGGTTGGGAGACCCAGTACTTC.

This clonotype has at least ten counts. A far larger clone differs by one base, so this is likely a read error. The CDR3 ends on some other residue instead of the conserved phenylalanine or tryptophan, so this is likely a read error. This chain uses TRBV28 with TRBJ1-1; D unresolved. Germline V gene data show CDR1 as MDHEN and CDR2 as SYDVKM. Trimming pared 0 bases from V and 1 base from J, leaving 0 bases between. This CDR3 is 12 amino acids long. CDR3 DNA sequence: TGTGCCAGCAGTTTATGGAACACTGAAGCTTTCCTT. Translating it yields CASSLWNTEAFL.

The chain carries TRBV15 and TRBJ2-5; TRBD1 or TRBD2 may be the D gene (5 bases each). The CDR3 has 14 amino acids. Germline CDR1 reads LNHNV; CDR2 reads YYDKDF (reference sequence). Deletions cut 3 bases from V and 1 base from J, with 9 bases between. The CDR3 sequence is CATSRTGTQETQYF. In DNA form, the CDR3 reads TGTGCCACCAGCAGGACCGGGACCCAAGAGACCCAGTACTTC.

Ten or more counts support this clonotype. This chain links TRBV19 with TRBJ1-1, with D maybe TRBD1 (5 bases). Trimming cost V 4 bases and J 5 bases, with 11 bases left between them. Germline V gene lookup returns CDR1 LNHDA and CDR2 SQIVND (reference sequence). The CDR3 spans 13 residues. CDR3 coding DNA: TGTGCCAGTAGTACCCAGGGAGGTACTGAAGCTTTCTTT. It encodes CASSTQGGTEAFF.

The sample holds many counts of this clonotype. V gene TRBV18 combines with J gene TRBJ1-1; D is possibly TRBD1 (5 bases). Trimming left V 8 bases short and J 1 base short, with 8 bases between. Germline V CDR1 and CDR2: KGHSH, LQKENI. CDR3 length equals 12 residues. CDR3 DNA sequence: TGTGCCAGCAGACAGTCGAACACTGAAGCTTTCTTT. It encodes CASRQSNTEAFF. Variable domain in full (rest from reference TRBV18 and TRBJ1-1): NAGVMQNPRHLVRRRGQEARLRCSPMKGHSHVYWYRQLPEEGLKFMVYLQKENIIDESGMPKERFSAEFPKEGPSILRIQQVVRGDSAAYFCASRQSNTEAFFGQGTRLTVV.

This clonotype was observed at least ten times. V is TRBV20-1 and J is TRBJ2-2; the match to TRBD1 covers 11 bases. The germline gives CDR1 DFQATT, CDR2 SNEGSKA (reference sequence). This CDR3 comprises 15 residues. V shed 6 bases, J shed 4 bases, and the junction held 7 bases outside the gene matches. CDR3 residues: CSANPGTGGTGELFF. CDR3 DNA: TGCAGTGCGAACCCCGGGACAGGGGGCACCGGGGAGCTGTTTTTT.

V usage is TRBV6-2 or TRBV6-3 and J usage is TRBJ1-5; D is unresolved. V lost 1 base and J 2 bases, leaving 18 bases between the germline ends. Germline lookup yields CDR1 MNHEY and CDR2 SVGEGT. This CDR3 spans 18 amino acids. CDR3 bases: TGTGCCAGCAGTTACTTATTGGTTCGGGGTTCGGGCAATCAGCCCCAGCATTTT. This gives the protein CASSYLLVRGSGNQPQHF.

Ten or more counts support this clonotype. The V call is TRBV6-1, the J call TRBJ1-3, with no clear D. Trimming cost V 6 bases and J 0 bases, with 9 bases left between them. The CDR3 consists of 14 residues. CDR1 and CDR2 (germline): MNHNS, SASEGT. This chain's CDR3 is CASRRDSSGNTIYF. The CDR3, as DNA: TGTGCCAGCAGGAGGGATTCCTCTGGAAACACCATATATTTT.

The genes are TRBV19 and TRBJ1-2, with TRBD1 as a possible D gene (6 bases). V lost 5 bases to trimming and J lost 0 bases, with 16 bases between them. CDR1 and CDR2 from the germline V gene are LNHDA and SQIVND (reference sequence). The CDR3 runs to 16 residues. CDR3 coding DNA: TGTGCCAGTAGTCCGCACCCCAGGGGAGCTAACTATGGCTACACCTTC. It specifies CASSPHPRGANYGYTF.

This clonotype was counted ten times or more. The chain employs TRBV4-1 and TRBJ2-5, with D unclear. This CDR3 has 15 amino acids. Trimming removed 1 base at V and 0 bases at J, with 9 bases between. In germline, CDR1 is MGHRA, CDR2 YSYEKL. The CDR3 here is CASSQVFADQETQYF. CDR3 nucleotides: TGCGCCAGCAGCCAAGTCTTCGCGGACCAAGAGACCCAGTACTTC.

This clonotype was seen many times. This chain links TRBV7-9 with TRBJ1-2; 8 positions agree with TRBD1. CDR3 size: 14 residues. V was pared by 5 bases and J by 5 bases, with 7 bases of the junction left unmatched. Germline V gives CDR1 SEHNR, CDR2 FQNEAQ (reference sequence). CDR3 in amino acids: CASSITGGHYGYTF. In DNA, the CDR3 is TGTGCCAGCAGCATCACAGGGGGTCATTATGGCTACACCTTC.

The chain has TRBV11-2 and TRBJ2-5; no clear D gene. Deletions cut 0 bases from V and 3 bases from J, with 5 bases between. The CDR3 covers 13 residues. The germline V gene has CDR1 SGHAT and CDR2 FQNNGV. Here the CDR3 reads CASSLDDEETQYF. For the CDR3, the DNA is TGTGCCAGCAGCTTAGATGACGAAGAGACCCAGTACTTC.

This clonotype was counted ten times or more. The rearrangement links TRBV6-1 to TRBJ1-2, with TRBD1 matching over 7 bases. Germline CDR1 and CDR2: MNHNS and SASEGT. V lost 4 bases and J lost 7; bases outside the gene matches: 9. This CDR3 is built from 14 residues. The CDR3 protein is CASSVRGVIAGYTF. CDR3 DNA: TGTGCCAGCAGTGTCAGGGGGGTGATTGCTGGCTACACCTTC.

This clonotype was counted at least ten times. The chain recombines TRBV19 with TRBJ1-2; D not certain. With 5 bases removed from V and 9 bases from J, the gap between germline ends came to 10 bases. Germline lookup yields CDR1 LNHDA and CDR2 SQIVND (reference sequence). This CDR3 has 11 amino acids. CDR3 residues: CASSAGASYTF. CDR3 DNA: TGTGCCAGTAGTGCCGGAGCGAGCTACACCTTC.

The chain joins TRBV19 to TRBJ1-5, with D possibly being TRBD1 (5 bases). CDR1 and CDR2 from the germline V gene are LNHDA and SQIVND (reference sequence). V lost 4 bases and J 4 bases, leaving 8 bases between the germline ends. CDR3 length: 13 amino acids. For the CDR3, the DNA is TGTGCCAGTAGTAGGACAAGAAATCAGCCCCAGCATTTT. Its protein product is CASSRTRNQPQHF.

This clonotype was detected many times. This chain joins TRBV4-1 and TRBJ2-5; D ambiguous. Between the trimmed V and J ends, which lost 1 base and 4 bases, there was a span of 4 bases. The CDR3 length is 12 residues. Germline CDR1 is MGHRA and CDR2 is YSYEKL. The CDR3 DNA is TGCGCCAGCAGCCAAGTACGAGAGACCCAGTACTTC. Residues: CASSQVRETQYF.

This clonotype was observed a handful of times. The chain has TRBV7-2 and TRBJ2-7; D ambiguous. Deletions cut 7 bases from V and 0 bases from J, with 13 bases between. Germline-derived CDR1 and CDR2 are SGHTA and FQGNSA. The CDR3 runs to 14 residues. This chain's CDR3 is CASTADPSSYEQYF. In DNA, the CDR3 is TGTGCCAGCACGGCAGACCCAAGCTCCTACGAGCAGTACTTC.

There are many counts of this clonotype. The CDR3 DNA is TGCAGTGCACCGGATCAGAACTATGGCTACACCTTC. Its translation: CSAPDQNYGYTF. The chain joins TRBV20-1 to TRBJ1-2; no reliable D call. V shed 6 bases and J shed 2 bases, with 10 bases lying between them. CDR1 DFQATT and CDR2 SNEGSKA come from the germline V gene (reference sequence). This CDR3 comprises 12 residues.

This clonotype was seen ten or more times. The chain links TRBV7-3 to TRBJ2-5; D perhaps matches TRBD1 (6 bases). The V gene lost 2 bases and the J gene lost 2 bases, with 12 bases spanning the gap. CDR3 size: 15 residues. The germline gives CDR1 SGHTA, CDR2 FQGTGA. CDR3 DNA sequence: TGTGCCAGCAGCTTATGGGGGCTAGGTCAAGAGACCCAGTACTTC. Amino acid sequence: CASSLWGLGQETQYF.

This clonotype was seen many times. This chain connects TRBV25-1 to TRBJ1-1, with D possibly matching TRBD1 (6 bases). V shed 0 bases and J shed 11 bases, with 19 bases lying between them. This CDR3 contains 15 residues. The germline V gene has CDR1 MGHDK and CDR2 SYGVNS. The CDR3, as DNA: TGTGCCAGCAGTGAATATTCATGGAGGACAGTCGGGGCTTTCTTT. This codes for CASSEYSWRTVGAFF. The variable domain in full, with the rest retrieved from reference TRBV25-1 and TRBJ1-1, is EADIYQTPRYLVIGTGKKITLECSQTMGHDKMYWYQQDPGMELHLIHYSYGVNSTEKGDLSSESTVSRIRTEHFPLTLESARPSHTSQYLCASSEYSWRTVGAFFGQGTRLTVV.

This clonotype has a handful of counts. This chain connects TRBV7-9 to TRBJ2-2; no firm D call. Between the trimmed V and J ends, which lost 0 bases and 5 bases, there was a span of 7 bases. Looked up from germline, CDR1 is SEHNR and CDR2 is FQNEAQ (reference sequence). This CDR3 has 14 amino acids. CDR3: CASSLALPTGELFF. In nucleotides, the CDR3 is TGTGCCAGCAGCTTAGCACTACCAACCGGGGAGCTGTTTTTT.

This clonotype was seen at least ten times. This chain connects TRBV6-1 to TRBJ1-1, with D maybe TRBD1 (5 bases). Per the germline V gene, CDR1 is MNHNS and CDR2 is SASEGT. This CDR3 is built from 14 residues. V was trimmed by 6 bases and J by 3 bases, leaving 14 bases between them. CDR3 region: CASSLTGMDTEAFF. The CDR3 DNA is TGTGCCAGCAGCCTCACAGGAATGGACACTGAAGCTTTCTTT.

This clonotype was observed many times. This rearrangement joins TRBV20-1 to TRBJ2-7; D is uncertain. Trimming stripped 0 bases from V and 1 base from J, with 13 bases between. The CDR3 runs to 15 residues. Per the germline V gene, CDR1 is DFQATT and CDR2 is SNEGSKA (reference sequence). In DNA, the CDR3 is TGCAGTGCTAGAGATAACGCTAGATTATCCTACGAGCAGTACTTC. It yields the protein CSARDNARLSYEQYF.